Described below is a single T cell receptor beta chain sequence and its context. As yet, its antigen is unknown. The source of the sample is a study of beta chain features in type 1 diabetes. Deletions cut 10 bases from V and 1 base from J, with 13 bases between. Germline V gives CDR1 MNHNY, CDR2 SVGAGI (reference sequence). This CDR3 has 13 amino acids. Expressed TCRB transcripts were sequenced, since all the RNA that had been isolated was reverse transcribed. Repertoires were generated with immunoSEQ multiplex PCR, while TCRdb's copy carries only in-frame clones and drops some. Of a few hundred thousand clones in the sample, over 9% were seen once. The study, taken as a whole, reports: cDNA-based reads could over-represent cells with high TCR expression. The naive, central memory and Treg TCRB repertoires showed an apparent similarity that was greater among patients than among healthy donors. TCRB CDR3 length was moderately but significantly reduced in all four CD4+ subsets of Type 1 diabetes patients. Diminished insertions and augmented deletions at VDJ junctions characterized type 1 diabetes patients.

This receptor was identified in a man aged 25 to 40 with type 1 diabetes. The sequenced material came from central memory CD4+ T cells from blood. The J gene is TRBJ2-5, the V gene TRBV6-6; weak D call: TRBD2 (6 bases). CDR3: CATGAGRQETQYF. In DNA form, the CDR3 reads TGTGCCACCGGGGCGGGGCGCCAAGAGACCCAGTACTTC.